This TCR beta chain was found in a study of regulatory T cells in long-lasting Graves disease. To make TCR beta libraries, researchers used iRepertoire HTBI primers and Arm-PCR of CDR3 regions. TCRdb fed the multiplex PCR reads into MiXCR, producing one record per CDR3 protein. The sample contains about 440,000 distinct CDR3 sequences, around 17% of which appear only once. From germline, CDR1 is SGHRS and CDR2 YFSETQ. V lost 4 bases to trimming and J lost 8 bases, with 16 bases between them. The CDR3 consists of 14 residues. Time point described: newly diagnosed GD, antithyroid drugs for less than 3 months. Extracted RNA from PBMCs served as the source of the TCR library. This clonotype has ten or more counts. The same sample was also studied in work on T cells in Graves' hyperthyroidism and ophthalmopathy. That report notes: First-round RT-PCR targeting the TCR CDR3 was performed with the HTBI primer set.

The chain links TRBV5-1 to TRBJ1-3, with D unclear. This sequence originates from a woman under 40 with Graves disease. Specimen: peripheral blood mononuclear cells (PBMCs), collected at new diagnosis, from a patient treated with antithyroid drugs. CDR3 nucleotides: TGCGCCAGCAGCCCAGGTATTGGAGCTGACACCATATATTTT. Protein sequence: CASSPGIGADTIYF.